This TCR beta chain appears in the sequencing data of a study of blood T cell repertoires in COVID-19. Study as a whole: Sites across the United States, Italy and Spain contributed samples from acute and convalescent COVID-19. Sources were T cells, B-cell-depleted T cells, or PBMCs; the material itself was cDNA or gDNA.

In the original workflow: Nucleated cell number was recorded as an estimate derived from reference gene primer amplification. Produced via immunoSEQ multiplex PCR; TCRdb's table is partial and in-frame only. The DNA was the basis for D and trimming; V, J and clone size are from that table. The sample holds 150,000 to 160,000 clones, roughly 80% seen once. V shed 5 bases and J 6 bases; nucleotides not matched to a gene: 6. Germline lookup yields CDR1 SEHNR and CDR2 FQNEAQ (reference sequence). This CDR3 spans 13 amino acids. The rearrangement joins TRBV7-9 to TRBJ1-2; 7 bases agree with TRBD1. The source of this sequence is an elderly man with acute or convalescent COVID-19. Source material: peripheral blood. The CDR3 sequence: CASSPTGLHGYTF. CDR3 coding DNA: TGTGCCAGCAGCCCGACAGGGTTACATGGCTACACCTTC.